The rows below give T cell receptor beta chains drawn from one sample of a study of shared clonotypes between healthy human individuals. The method was immunoSEQ multiplex PCR; TCRdb's version includes in-frame clones alone and lacks a portion of them. Of roughly 1.5 million clones in the sample, roughly 98% were seen once. The specimen sequenced was naive CD4+ T cells sorted from blood. These receptors were obtained from a man younger than 40 in good health. CDR3s leave out the opening cysteine and the closing phenylalanine or tryptophan.

CDR3 | J | V | length
AISISLRGTYEQY | TRBJ2-7 | TRBV10-3 | 13
ASSFFGVETQY | TRBJ2-5 | TRBV7-6 | 11
ASSLLGNQPQH | TRBJ1-5 | TRBV28 | 11
ASSIRAGLRYNEQF | TRBJ2-1 | TRBV28 | 14
ASSEGRNEKLF | TRBJ1-4 | TRBV2 | 11
ASSTPDAANYGYT | TRBJ1-2 | TRBV28 | 13
ASSSRQGGNTGELF | TRBJ2-2 | TRBV9 | 14
ASSFSTGHNEQY | TRBJ2-7 | TRBV28 | 12
ASSDQSTDTQY | TRBJ2-3 | TRBV10-1 | 11
ASSYEPAKNIQY | TRBJ2-4 | TRBV6-6 | 12
ATSRVLGASNQPQH | TRBJ1-5 | TRBV15 | 14
ASSSPEKDTEAF | TRBJ1-1 | TRBV6-4 | 12